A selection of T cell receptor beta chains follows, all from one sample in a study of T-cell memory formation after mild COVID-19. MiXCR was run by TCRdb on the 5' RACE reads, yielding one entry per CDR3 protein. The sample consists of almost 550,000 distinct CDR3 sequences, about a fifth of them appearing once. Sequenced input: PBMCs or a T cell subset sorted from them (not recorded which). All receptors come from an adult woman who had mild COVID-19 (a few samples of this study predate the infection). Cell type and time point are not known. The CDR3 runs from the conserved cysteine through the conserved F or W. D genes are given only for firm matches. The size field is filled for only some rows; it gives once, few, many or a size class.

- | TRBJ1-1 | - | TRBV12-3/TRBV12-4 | CASSLLGAGDEAFF | TGTGCCAGCAGTTTGTTGGGGGCAGGCGATGAAGCTTTCTTT
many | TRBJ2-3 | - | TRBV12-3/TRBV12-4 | CASSPRQERSTDTQYF | TGTGCCAGCAGTCCTCGACAGGAGAGGAGCACAGATACGCAGTATTTT
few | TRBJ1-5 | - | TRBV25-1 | CASWGHFNQPQHF | TGTGCCAGCTGGGGACACTTCAATCAGCCCCAGCATTTT
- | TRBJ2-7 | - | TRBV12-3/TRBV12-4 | CASRTDSSYEQYF | TGTGCCAGCAGGACAGATTCCTCCTACGAGCAGTACTTC
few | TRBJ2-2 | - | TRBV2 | CASRGGQTTNTGELFF | TGTGCCAGCAGGGGAGGCCAAACGACGAACACCGGGGAGCTGTTTTTT
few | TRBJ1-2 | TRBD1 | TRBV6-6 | CASSPTGTFYGYTF | TGTGCCAGCAGCCCGACAGGGACTTTCTATGGCTACACCTTC
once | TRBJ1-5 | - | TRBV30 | CAWASLGSNQPQHF | TGTGCCTGGGCTAGTCTGGGGAGCAATCAGCCCCAGCATTTT
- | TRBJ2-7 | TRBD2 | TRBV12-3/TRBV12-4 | CASSFLAGHGNEQYF | TGTGCCAGCAGTTTCCTAGCGGGCCATGGTAACGAGCAGTACTTC
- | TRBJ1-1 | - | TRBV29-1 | CSVEEGSGAFF | TGCAGCGTTGAAGAAGGGTCCGGAGCTTTCTTT
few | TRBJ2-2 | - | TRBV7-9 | CASSFTSTGELFF | TGTGCCAGCAGCTTCACTAGCACCGGGGAGCTGTTTTTT
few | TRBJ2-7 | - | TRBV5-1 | CASSGDLGEYF | TGCGCCAGCAGCGGCGACCTTGGGGAGTACTTC
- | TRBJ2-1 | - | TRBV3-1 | CASSRFNTVYSKPFF | TGTGCCAGCAGCCGATTTAATACAGTGTACTCTAAGCCATTCTTC
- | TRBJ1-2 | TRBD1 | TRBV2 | CASSEEGGGYTF | TGTGCCAGCAGTGAAGAAGGGGGCGGCTACACCTTC
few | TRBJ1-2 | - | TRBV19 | CASSWTVYGYTF | TGTGCCAGTAGTTGGACAGTTTATGGCTACACCTTC
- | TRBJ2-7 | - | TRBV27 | CASSGGDSSYEQYF | TGTGCCAGCAGTGGGGGGGACAGCTCCTACGAGCAGTACTTC
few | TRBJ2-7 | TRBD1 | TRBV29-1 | CSVLWTGTYEQYF | TGCAGCGTTCTCTGGACAGGCACCTACGAGCAGTACTTC
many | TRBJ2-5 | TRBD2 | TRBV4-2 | CASSQQPPGVAGERRDQYF | TGTGCCAGCAGCCAGCAGCCGCCTGGAGTAGCGGGCGAAAGGAGGGACCAGTACTTC
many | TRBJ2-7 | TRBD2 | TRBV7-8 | CASTPPKREGSEQYF | TGTGCCAGCACCCCCCCGAAGCGGGAGGGTAGCGAGCAGTACTTC
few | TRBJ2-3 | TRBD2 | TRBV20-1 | CSASQGTSGMDTQYF | TGCAGTGCTTCTCAGGGGACTAGCGGGATGGATACGCAGTATTTT
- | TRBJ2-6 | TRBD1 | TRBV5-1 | CASGQGSGANVLTF | TGCGCCAGCGGACAGGGTTCGGGGGCCAACGTCCTGACTTTC
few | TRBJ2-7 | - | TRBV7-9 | CASSFRGPLNRSGGHEQYF | TGTGCCAGCAGCTTTAGGGGTCCCCTCAATCGGAGCGGAGGCCACGAGCAGTACTTC
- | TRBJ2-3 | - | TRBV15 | CATSRGAGPGTDTQYF | TGTGCCACCAGCAGAGGCGCAGGGCCGGGCACAGATACGCAGTATTTT
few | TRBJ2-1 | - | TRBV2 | CASRYRVDEQFF | TGTGCCAGCAGATACAGGGTCGATGAGCAGTTCTTC
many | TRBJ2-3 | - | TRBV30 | CASILRSGPATDTQYF | TGTGCCTCGATATTACGTTCGGGCCCCGCTACAGATACGCAGTATTTT
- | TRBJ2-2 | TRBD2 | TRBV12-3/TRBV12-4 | CASSYRTSGNVVGELFF | TGTGCCAGCAGTTACAGGACTAGCGGGAACGTTGTCGGGGAGCTGTTTTTT
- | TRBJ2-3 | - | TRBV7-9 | CASSLVATRDSTDKQYF | TGTGCCAGCAGCTTAGTGGCGACTAGAGATAGCACAGATAAGCAGTATTTT
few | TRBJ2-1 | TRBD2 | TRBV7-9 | CASRRGLAGNNEQFF | TGTGCCAGCAGGAGAGGACTAGCGGGAAACAATGAGCAGTTCTTC
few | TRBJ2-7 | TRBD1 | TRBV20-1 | CSAMDWGQGGPYEQYF | TGCAGTGCCATGGATTGGGGACAGGGGGGCCCCTACGAGCAGTACTTC
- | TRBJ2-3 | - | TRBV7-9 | CASSESRSPSTDTQYF | TGTGCCAGCAGCGAATCTAGGAGTCCGAGCACAGATACGCAGTATTTT
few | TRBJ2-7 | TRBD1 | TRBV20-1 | CSAGDRGHLSYEQYF | TGCAGTGCCGGGGACAGGGGGCATCTCTCCTACGAGCAGTACTTC
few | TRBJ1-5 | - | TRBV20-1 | CSARDGRGGRPQHF | TGCAGTGCTAGAGATGGCCGGGGGGGCAGGCCCCAGCATTTT
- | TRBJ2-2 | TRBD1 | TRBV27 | CASTLAGQGNTGELFF | TGTGCCAGCACCTTAGCCGGACAGGGCAACACCGGGGAGCTGTTTTTT
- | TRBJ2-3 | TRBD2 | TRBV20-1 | CSATSLADAVDTQYF | TGCAGTGCTACCTCACTAGCGGACGCGGTAGATACGCAGTATTTT
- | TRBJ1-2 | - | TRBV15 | CATSRGLQGGSGYTF | TGTGCCACCAGCAGGGGATTGCAGGGAGGGAGTGGCTACACCTTC
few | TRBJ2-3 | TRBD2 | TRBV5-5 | CASSVGWTSGGAGTQYF | TGTGCCAGCAGCGTAGGGTGGACTAGCGGGGGGGCGGGTACGCAGTATTTT
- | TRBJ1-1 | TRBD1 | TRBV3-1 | CASSWGQGELDTEAFF | TGTGCCAGCAGTTGGGGACAGGGGGAATTGGACACTGAAGCTTTCTTT
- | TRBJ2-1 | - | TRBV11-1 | CASSFRGREGEQFF | TGTGCCAGCAGCTTTAGAGGGAGAGAGGGTGAGCAGTTCTTC
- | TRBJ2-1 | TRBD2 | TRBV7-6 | CASSFGSGRAGIYEQFF | TGTGCCAGCAGCTTTGGAAGCGGGAGGGCCGGGATTTACGAGCAGTTCTTC
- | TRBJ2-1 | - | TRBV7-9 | CASSLSRVPYNEQFF | TGTGCCAGCAGCTTATCGAGGGTCCCCTACAATGAGCAGTTCTTC
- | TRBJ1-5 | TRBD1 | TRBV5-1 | CASSLKGASNQPQHF | TGCGCCAGCAGCTTGAAGGGGGCTAGCAATCAGCCCCAGCATTTT
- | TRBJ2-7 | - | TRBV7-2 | CASSLSEGPYEQYF | TGTGCCAGCAGCCTCTCCGAGGGACCCTACGAGCAGTACTTC
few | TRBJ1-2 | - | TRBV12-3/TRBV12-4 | CASSMDTYGYTF | TGTGCCAGCAGCATGGACACCTATGGCTACACCTTC
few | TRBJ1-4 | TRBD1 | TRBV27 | CASSSGQGALGEKLFF | TGTGCCAGCAGTTCCGGACAGGGGGCCTTGGGTGAAAAACTGTTTTTT
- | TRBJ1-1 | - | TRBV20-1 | CCGFQGNTEAFF | TGCTGCGGCTTTCAGGGGAACACTGAAGCTTTCTTT
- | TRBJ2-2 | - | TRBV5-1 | CASSTPTGYTGELFF | TGCGCCAGCAGCACCCCGACGGGTTACACCGGGGAGCTGTTTTTT
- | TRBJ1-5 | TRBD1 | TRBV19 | CASSGGQGYSNQPQHF | TGTGCCAGTAGTGGCGGACAGGGCTATAGCAATCAGCCCCAGCATTTT
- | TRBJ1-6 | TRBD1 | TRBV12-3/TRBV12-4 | CASSPGTGISPLHF | TGTGCCAGCAGTCCCGGGACAGGGATCTCACCCCTCCACTTT
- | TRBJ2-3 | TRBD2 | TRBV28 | CAGRGRGGRRKVRDTQYF | TGTGCCGGCAGGGGCCGGGGCGGGAGGAGGAAAGTCAGAGATACGCAGTATTTT